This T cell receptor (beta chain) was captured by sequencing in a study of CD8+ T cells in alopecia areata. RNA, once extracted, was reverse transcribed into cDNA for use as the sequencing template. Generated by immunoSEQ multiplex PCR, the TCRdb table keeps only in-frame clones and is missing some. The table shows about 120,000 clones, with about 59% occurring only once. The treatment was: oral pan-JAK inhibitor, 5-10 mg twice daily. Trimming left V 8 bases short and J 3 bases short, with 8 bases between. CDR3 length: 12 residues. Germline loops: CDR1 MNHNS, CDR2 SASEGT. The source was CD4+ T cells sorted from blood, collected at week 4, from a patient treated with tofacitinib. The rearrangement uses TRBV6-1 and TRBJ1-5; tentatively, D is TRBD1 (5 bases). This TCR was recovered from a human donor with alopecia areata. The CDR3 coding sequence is TGTGCCAGCCACAGGTACAATCAGCCCCAGCATTTT. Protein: CASHRYNQPQHF.